The 13 T cell receptor beta chains reported below all come from one sample, sequenced in a study of T-cell reconstitution after alpha-beta-depleted transplantation in children. A library of TCRbeta sequences, prepared with unique molecular identifiers, was generated. Each CDR3 protein is one row after TCRdb ran MiXCR on the PCR reads. The table includes about 250,000 distinct CDR3 sequences, 20% to 30% detected once. Sample: PBMCs, mostly from graft donor cells, taken 360 days after TCRalphabeta/CD19-depleted stem cell transplant. Receptor source: a female patient between 2 and 15 years old who had a stem cell transplant for congenital amegakaryocytic thrombocytopenia, so the T cells may come from the graft donor.

The V gene is TRBV5-1, the J gene TRBJ1-3; no clear D. This CDR3 region has 14 residues. The ends were cut back, 0 bases at V and 1 base at J, with 5 bases in the middle. Germline lookup yields CDR1 SGHRS and CDR2 YFSETQ. The CDR3: CASSLEGSGNTIYF. CDR3 DNA sequence: TGCGCCAGCAGCTTGGAGGGATCTGGAAACACCATATATTTT. Full variable domain (missing parts from reference TRBV5-1 and TRBJ1-3): KAGVTQTPRYLIKTRGQQVTLSCSPISGHRSVSWYQQTPGQGLQFLFEYFSETQRNKGNFPGRFSGRQFSNSRSEMNVSTLELGDSALYLCASSLEGSGNTIYFGEGSWLTVV.

This clonotype was found a few times. This chain uses TRBV6-1 with TRBJ2-1; tentatively, D is TRBD2 (7 bases). V was pared by 10 bases and J by 1 base, with 14 bases between. This CDR3 contains 14 residues. Germline lookup yields CDR1 MNHNS and CDR2 SASEGT. The DNA for the CDR3 is TGTGCCACTCCAAGGGGGGGTTCCTACAATGAGCAGTTCTTC. It specifies CATPRGGSYNEQFF.

This clonotype was detected only a few times. The J gene is TRBJ2-7, the V gene TRBV10-3; 7 nucleotides line up with TRBD1. The V gene end was trimmed by 0 bases and the J gene end by 2 bases; junction bases not matched to a gene: 4. The CDR3 is made up of 15 amino acids. Germline V lookup: CDR1 ENHRY, CDR2 SYGVKD. CDR3 protein: CAISESSGGAYEQYF. The CDR3 DNA is TGTGCCATCAGTGAGTCGTCAGGGGGAGCCTACGAGCAGTACTTC.

This clonotype was recorded many times. This rearrangement joins TRBV20-1 to TRBJ2-5; 9 bases are shared with TRBD1. Germline lookup yields CDR1 DFQATT and CDR2 SNEGSKA (reference sequence). The CDR3 consists of 13 residues. V was clipped by 6 bases and J by 4 bases; unmatched bases: 6. The CDR3 DNA sequence: TGCAGTGCAACCACAGGGGGCTCAGAGACCCAGTACTTC. Residues: CSATTGGSETQYF.

Only a few counts were recorded for this clonotype. The chain combines TRBV12-3 or TRBV12-4 with TRBJ1-2; D is ambiguous. The CDR3 loop spans 12 amino acids. Trimming cost V 8 bases and J 7 bases, with 14 bases left between them. The CDR3 DNA follows: TGTGCCAGCCGGTCGGGATCAGGTGGCTACACCTTC. Protein product: CASRSGSGGYTF.

This clonotype was counted ten times or more. The genes are TRBV10-2 and TRBJ2-1, with TRBD2 identical over 10 bases. The germline CDR1 and CDR2 sequences are WSHSY and SAAADI. CDR3 length: 14 residues. Trimming cost V 2 bases and J 10 bases; bases outside gene matches: 5. CDR3 loop: CASSELAGAWEQFF. For the CDR3, the DNA is TGCGCCAGCAGTGAGCTAGCGGGAGCGTGGGAGCAGTTCTTC.

Only a few counts were recorded for this clonotype. The V call is TRBV30, the J call TRBJ2-2; the D is unclear. V was shortened by 0 bases and J by 7 bases, with 9 bases between the two germline ends. The CDR3 covers 13 residues. Germline V lookup: CDR1 GTSNPN, CDR2 SVGIG (reference sequence). The CDR3 spells CAWSVLNRGELFF. The CDR3, as DNA: TGTGCCTGGAGTGTTTTGAACCGCGGGGAGCTGTTTTTT.

A few counts support this clonotype. The rearrangement links TRBV12-3 or TRBV12-4 to TRBJ2-1; 7 nucleotides match TRBD1. The CDR3 sequence is 16 residues long. V shed 5 bases and J 0 bases; nucleotides not matched to a gene: 7. The DNA of the CDR3 is TGTGCCAGCAGTAGGGGGCTCCGTCTCTCCTACAATGAGCAGTTCTTC. Translated: CASSRGLRLSYNEQFF.

The chain carries TRBV20-1 and TRBJ2-3, with D possibly being TRBD2 (5 bases). This CDR3 comprises 15 residues. V was trimmed by 5 bases and J by 1 base, leaving 16 bases between them. Germline CDR1 reads DFQATT; CDR2 reads SNEGSKA (reference sequence). The CDR3 loop is CSAVLGGLRTDTQYF. The CDR3 region has the DNA TGCAGTGCTGTCCTAGGCGGGCTCCGCACAGATACGCAGTATTTT.

At least ten counts were recorded for this clonotype. The V gene is TRBV24-1, the J gene TRBJ2-3; the D is unclear. Per the germline V gene, CDR1 is KGHDR and CDR2 is SFDVKD. Trimming left V 0 bases short and J 7 bases short, with 4 bases between. CDR3 length equals 12 residues. The CDR3 loop reads CATSDLRYTQYF. In nucleotides, the CDR3 is TGTGCCACCAGTGATTTGAGGTATACGCAGTATTTT.

The CDR3 bases are TGTGCCAGCAGTTATTTCGGAGGATCCTACGAGCAGTACTTC. It translates to CASSYFGGSYEQYF. This rearrangement joins TRBV6-2 or TRBV6-3 to TRBJ2-7, with a tentative D call TRBD2 (5 bases). Germline loops: CDR1 MNHEY, CDR2 SVGEGT. The V end was cut by 3 bases, the J end by 1 base, with 10 bases between. The CDR3 sequence is 14 residues long.

V and J are TRBV2 and TRBJ1-3; no clear D gene. V gave up 2 bases and J gave up 3 bases, with 2 bases separating them. From germline, CDR1 is SNHLY and CDR2 FYNNEI. This CDR3 has 12 amino acids. CDR3: CASSEYGNTIYF. The CDR3 DNA is TGTGCCAGCAGTGAATATGGAAACACCATATATTTT.

The rearrangement links TRBV4-1 to TRBJ1-1, with D possibly matching TRBD1 (6 bases). This CDR3 comprises 15 residues. V lost 0 bases, J lost 6 bases, and 14 bases lay in between. Germline CDR1 is MGHRA and CDR2 is YSYEKL. The CDR3 protein is CASSQDTGALAEAFF. The CDR3 nucleotides are TGCGCCAGCAGCCAAGATACGGGGGCGCTCGCTGAAGCTTTCTTT.